Listed below are T cell receptor beta chains from one sample, sequenced in a study of immune characterization of retroperitoneal liposarcoma. TCRdb redid the calling of the PCR reads with MiXCR, one entry per CDR3 protein. The sample records 7,000 to 10,000 distinct CDR3 sequences, approximately 39% being singletons. Sequencing used tumor tissue. These receptors all stem from a male donor with retroperitoneal liposarcoma. Both conserved end residues are trimmed from each CDR3. Rows give clone size only sometimes, using once, few, many, or a class for an expanded clone.

V gene	clone size	J gene	CDR3 length	CDR3 protein
TRBV6-1	medium-sized	-	13	ASSEMVGGFYEQY
TRBV11-1	-	TRBJ2-1	12	ASSPDRVLEEQF
TRBV6-1	-	TRBJ1-1	11	ASSETPFSEAF
TRBV10-1	-	TRBJ2-2	13	ASSASGMNTGELF
TRBV10-1	once	TRBJ2-5	13	ASSAAGGGQETQY
TRBV6-1	medium-sized	-	14	ASSDPRDRGEETQF
TRBV10-1	-	TRBJ2-4	14	ASSESRGQGSNEQY
TRBV6-5	-	TRBJ2-1	9	ASSYSGEQF
TRBV6-1	few	TRBJ2-1	11	ASSEGVQETQF
TRBV6-1	-	TRBJ2-3	14	ASREYPGTGSDTQY
TRBV7-2	few	TRBJ2-7	15	ASSPRGGQGNSYEQY
TRBV6-6	-	TRBJ1-5	14	ASSGRQGGGNQPQH
TRBV27	-	TRBJ2-5	10	ASSLSGETQY
TRBV6-1	-	TRBJ2-5	10	ATRAGGETQY
TRBV7-6	few	TRBJ1-2	13	ASSPSSGPGGGYT
TRBV6-1	-	TRBJ1-2	12	ASTKATANYGYT
TRBV7-4	-	TRBJ2-1	10	ASSTPDDEQF
TRBV7-2	medium-sized	-	10	ASSLNQETQY
TRBV7-8	medium-sized	-	10	ASSLVRGEQY
TRBV27	-	TRBJ2-6	15	ASSLTYRSSGANVLT
TRBV7-2	medium-sized	TRBJ2-1	13	ASNPGGTITYEQF
TRBV28	-	TRBJ2-3	13	ASSSGRVRADTQY
TRBV7-2	-	TRBJ1-6	16	ASSVGQLTSSYNSPLH
TRBV6-1	-	TRBJ2-1	15	ASSSASGRSAYNEQF
TRBV11-3	-	TRBJ2-1	12	ASSSRAPYNEQF
TRBV12-3/TRBV12-4	medium-sized	TRBJ2-3	12	ASSRRDGTDTQY
TRBV6-1	-	TRBJ2-5	14	ASTQPEETGKETQY
TRBV12-3/TRBV12-4	-	TRBJ1-1	12	ASSLGGLNTEAF
TRBV24-1	-	TRBJ2-5	11	ATSDLDKETQY
TRBV6-6	-	TRBJ2-1	13	ASSYGTSGKNEQF
TRBV11-3	once	-	13	ASSLGVSEWETQY
TRBV10-1	-	TRBJ2-1	13	ASSEAGGPYNEQF
TRBV7-2	-	TRBJ2-1	10	ASSFGFQEQF
TRBV12-3/TRBV12-4	few	TRBJ2-1	12	ASSPSGGYNEQF
TRBV6-5	-	TRBJ2-5	12	ASSELSLRVAQY
TRBV7-6	-	TRBJ1-3	12	ASSSRDSGNTIY
TRBV6-1	-	-	13	ASSESPGRSYEQY
TRBV7-2	-	TRBJ2-5	13	ASSLQGGGGETQY
TRBV7-2	medium-sized	TRBJ2-2	10	ASSVGTGELF
TRBV12-3/TRBV12-4	medium-sized	TRBJ2-3	15	ASSLGQGAGGTDTQY
TRBV6-8	-	TRBJ2-1	14	ASSLPSGTGLNEQF
TRBV6-1	medium-sized	TRBJ2-1	12	ASSDRGASVKQF
TRBV7-2	few	-	10	ASSFPRAEQY
TRBV6-1	few	TRBJ1-2	14	ASSPSLLAGPYGYT
TRBV7-2	-	TRBJ2-5	12	ASRAGLAGGVQY
TRBV6-1	medium-sized	TRBJ2-5	15	ASSRRTGLAGQETQY
TRBV12-3/TRBV12-4	-	TRBJ2-1	12	ASSFQGGYYEQF
TRBV6-1	-	-	11	ASSVGGFGEQF
TRBV12-3/TRBV12-4	few	TRBJ2-2	13	ASSELQGQFGELF
TRBV7-2	-	TRBJ1-5	14	ASTTQGGLGNQPQH
TRBV6-1	large	TRBJ2-1	9	ASSRVNEQF
TRBV12-3/TRBV12-4	-	-	12	ASRRQGGNYEQY
TRBV7-2	few	TRBJ1-2	11	ASSLAFRDRST
TRBV7-2	few	TRBJ2-3	15	ASSLSVSSGGADTQY